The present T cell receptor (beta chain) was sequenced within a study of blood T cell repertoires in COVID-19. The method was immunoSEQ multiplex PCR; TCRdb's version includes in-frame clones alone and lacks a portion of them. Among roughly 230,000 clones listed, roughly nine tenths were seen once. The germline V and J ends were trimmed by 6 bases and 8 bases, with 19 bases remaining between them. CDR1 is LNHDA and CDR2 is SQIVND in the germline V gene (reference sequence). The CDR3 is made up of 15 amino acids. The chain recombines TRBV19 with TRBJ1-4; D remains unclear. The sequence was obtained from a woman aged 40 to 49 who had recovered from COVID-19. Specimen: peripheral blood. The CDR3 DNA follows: TGTGCCAGTAGCCTGGACCTGTTCAGAGGGGAAAAACTGTTTTTT. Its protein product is CASSLDLFRGEKLFF.